This T cell receptor beta chain is from a study of identical twins. This CDR3 has 18 residues. Germline V gives CDR1 MDHEN, CDR2 SYDVKM. This clonotype was observed a few times. What it binds is unknown. Study-level points and caveats: Twins shared out-of-frame alpha sequences with excess low generation probability. Insertions were reduced in abundant cord blood beta clonotypes but not in memory repertoires.

TCRdb itself ran the 5' RACE reads through MiXCR, one entry per CDR3 protein. The repertoire consists of roughly 1.6 million distinct CDR3 sequences, with about 31% occurring once and the leading ten covering about 0.27%. The rearrangement uses TRBV28 and TRBJ2-4, with 10 positions matching TRBD2. The end of the DNA is better explained by TRBJ2-7, so the J call may be wrong. The clonotype comes from a newborn girl in good health. The sample taken for sequencing was cord blood. In DNA form, the CDR3 reads TGTGCCAGCAGTTCCGATTGGCTTCTAGCGGGAGAGTGGTACGAGCAGTACTTC. Protein sequence: CASSSDWLLAGEWYEQYF.